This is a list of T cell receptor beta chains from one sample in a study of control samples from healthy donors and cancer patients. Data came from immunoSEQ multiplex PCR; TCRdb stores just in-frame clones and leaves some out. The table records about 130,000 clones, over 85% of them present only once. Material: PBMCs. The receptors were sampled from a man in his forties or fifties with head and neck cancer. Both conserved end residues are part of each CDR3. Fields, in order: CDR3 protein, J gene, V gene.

CDR3 protein: CASSQDGGNQPQHF
J gene: TRBJ1-5
V gene: TRBV3-1/TRBV3-2

CDR3 protein: CAISESEGRSAQYF
J gene: TRBJ2-5
V gene: TRBV10-3

CDR3 protein: CASSLDGRGPGELFF
J gene: TRBJ2-2
V gene: TRBV5-1

CDR3 protein: CAISLAGGETQYF
J gene: TRBJ2-5
V gene: TRBV10-3

CDR3 protein: CASSTGQGGYNEQFF
J gene: TRBJ2-1
V gene: TRBV27

CDR3 protein: CASSQPDRPSYEQYF
J gene: TRBJ2-7
V gene: TRBV3-1/TRBV3-2

CDR3 protein: CSVRSANTIYF
J gene: TRBJ1-3
V gene: TRBV29-1

CDR3 protein: CASSLEGTRSTGELFF
J gene: TRBJ2-2
V gene: TRBV7-2

CDR3 protein: CASSQSAVLDYEQYF
J gene: TRBJ2-7
V gene: TRBV4-2

CDR3 protein: CASSLDLPLNSPLHF
J gene: TRBJ1-6
V gene: TRBV5-1

CDR3 protein: CASQGAGQPQHF
J gene: TRBJ1-5
V gene: TRBV28

CDR3 protein: CAISPSAGGREQYF
J gene: TRBJ2-7
V gene: TRBV10-3

CDR3 protein: CASSEDIRPRAGGYEQYF
J gene: TRBJ2-7
V gene: TRBV6-1

CDR3 protein: CASSLVGDRAYHEQYF
J gene: TRBJ2-7
V gene: TRBV5-1

CDR3 protein: CSVFRGRLYNEQFF
J gene: TRBJ2-1
V gene: TRBV29-1

CDR3 protein: CATSRDTSSDTQYF
J gene: TRBJ2-3
V gene: TRBV15

CDR3 protein: CASSEFQGSYNEQFF
J gene: TRBJ2-1
V gene: TRBV27

CDR3 protein: CASRNRDTSTDTQYF
J gene: TRBJ2-3
V gene: TRBV5-1

CDR3 protein: CSGQVGLNTEAFF
J gene: TRBJ1-1
V gene: TRBV29-1

CDR3 protein: CASAFDLGQETQYF
J gene: TRBJ2-5
V gene: TRBV2

CDR3 protein: CASSYPLRTEAFF
J gene: TRBJ1-1
V gene: TRBV6-2/TRBV6-3

CDR3 protein: CASSFGTGYSYEQYF
J gene: TRBJ2-7
V gene: TRBV11-2

CDR3 protein: CASSPLASSGNTIYF
J gene: TRBJ1-3
V gene: TRBV9

CDR3 protein: CASSYSGGSAYTQYF
J gene: TRBJ2-3
V gene: TRBV6-5

CDR3 protein: CASSPGTATNEKLFF
J gene: TRBJ1-4
V gene: TRBV19

CDR3 protein: CASSFSGTVEKLFF
J gene: TRBJ1-4
V gene: TRBV28

CDR3 protein: CASSLAARSGELFF
J gene: TRBJ2-2
V gene: TRBV7-2

CDR3 protein: CASSIDRGLVNTEAFF
J gene: TRBJ1-1
V gene: TRBV19

CDR3 protein: CASSPSTGVGNTIYF
J gene: TRBJ1-3
V gene: TRBV18

CDR3 protein: CASSPYTGQGAEAFF
J gene: TRBJ1-1
V gene: TRBV19

CDR3 protein: CASTGDTGELFF
J gene: TRBJ2-2
V gene: TRBV2

CDR3 protein: CASSGLAGSYNEQFF
J gene: TRBJ2-1
V gene: TRBV2

CDR3 protein: CASSLGADTEAFF
J gene: TRBJ1-1
V gene: TRBV13

CDR3 protein: CASSPMSIGELFF
J gene: TRBJ2-2
V gene: TRBV18

CDR3 protein: CASTDFLEAFF
J gene: TRBJ1-1
V gene: TRBV10-2

CDR3 protein: CASSFSTGELFF
J gene: TRBJ2-2
V gene: TRBV28

CDR3 protein: CASSSRDGANVLTF
J gene: TRBJ2-6
V gene: TRBV6-5

CDR3 protein: CATTTGGNGYTF
J gene: TRBJ1-2
V gene: TRBV19

CDR3 protein: CASSPNSENNEQFF
J gene: TRBJ2-1
V gene: TRBV18

CDR3 protein: CASRSGLAGDYNEQFF
J gene: TRBJ2-1
V gene: TRBV28

CDR3 protein: CASSYYRPGQQYGYTF
J gene: TRBJ1-2
V gene: TRBV6-6

CDR3 protein: CASSFTPSGDQETQYF
J gene: TRBJ2-5
V gene: TRBV5-1

CDR3 protein: CAWSVGHAGNTIYF
J gene: TRBJ1-3
V gene: TRBV30

CDR3 protein: CASSLGRREAFF
J gene: TRBJ1-1
V gene: TRBV13

CDR3 protein: CASSGSGPYEQYF
J gene: TRBJ2-7
V gene: TRBV10-1

CDR3 protein: CASSLRVSSMNTEAFF
J gene: TRBJ1-1
V gene: TRBV5-1

CDR3 protein: CATSDPGTVTEAFF
J gene: TRBJ1-1
V gene: TRBV24-1